This T cell receptor (beta chain) derives from a study of blood T cell repertoires in COVID-19. Note on this clone: Germline and junction disagree at one end, which may indicate a read error.

The repertoire was sequenced with immunoSEQ multiplex PCR; TCRdb's copy has only in-frame clones and lacks some. The data hold some 350,000 clones, with around 87% observed a single time. The source material was PBMCs or T cells enriched from blood (not recorded which). This TCR was sampled from a woman in her twenties or thirties who had recovered from COVID-19.

This chain's CDR3 is CASSHSGMGWEDHQPQHF. The CDR3 bases are TGTGCCAGCAGTCACTCCGGGATGGGGTGGGAAGATCATCAGCCCCAGCATTTT. The chain joins TRBV6-2 or TRBV6-3 to TRBJ1-5; unclear D gene. The CDR3 sequence is 18 residues long. Germline loops: CDR1 MNHEY, CDR2 SVGEGT.